This T cell receptor beta chain is drawn from a study of T cells in Graves' hyperthyroidism and ophthalmopathy. The study, taken as a whole, reports: Ophthalmopathy stood apart from stable hyperthyroidism in a 13 V-J model. Ophthalmopathy got predicted by the model a median roughly 6.4 months before its onset.

This clonotype was seen repeatedly, ten times or more. Its antigen remains unknown. The CDR3 covers 13 residues. V dropped 2 bases and J dropped 3 bases, with 8 bases sitting between them. Germline assignment: CDR1 KGHSH and CDR2 LQKENI. Amplification of TCR beta CDR3 regions used RNA as the template. The primer set for the first-round RT-PCR of the TCR CDR3 was HTBI. TCRdb passed the multiplex PCR reads through MiXCR, listing each CDR3 protein once. The sample has about 420,000 distinct CDR3 sequences, approximately 14% seen once. The sequenced sample was blood. The TCR sequence derives from a woman between 18 and 29 years old with Graves' hyperthyroidism. The chain joins TRBV18 to TRBJ2-7, with unresolved D. The DNA of the CDR3 is TGTGCCAGCTCACCAGGGCTCGGCTACGAGCAGTACTTC. It codes for CASSPGLGYEQYF. Supplemented by reference TRBV18 and TRBJ2-7, the full variable domain reads NAGVMQNPRHLVRRRGQEARLRCSPMKGHSHVYWYRQLPEEGLKFMVYLQKENIIDESGMPKERFSAEFPKEGPSILRIQQVVRGDSAAYFCASSPGLGYEQYFGPGTRLTVT.